The next 6 T cell receptor beta chains were all read from a single sample in a study of PD-L1 blockade in urothelial cancer. Described time point: pretreatment peripheral blood. Repertoires were generated with immunoSEQ multiplex PCR, while TCRdb's copy carries only in-frame clones and drops some. The repertoire holds 85,000 to 95,000 clones, with more than 70% as singletons. The sequencing here drew on PBMCs, taken around atezolizumab (anti-PD-L1) treatment. Receptor source: an elderly woman with urothelial cancer.

The chain has TRBV20-1 and TRBJ2-1; D is unresolved. V was shortened by 3 bases and J by 6 bases, with 6 bases between the two germline ends. Germline V gene lookup returns CDR1 DFQATT and CDR2 SNEGSKA (reference sequence). CDR3 length: 11 amino acids. The DNA for the CDR3 is TGCAGTGCTAGGGAGATCAATGAGCAGTTCTTC. Protein product: CSAREINEQFF.

The chain couples TRBV28 to TRBJ1-2; 8 nucleotides match TRBD1. Per the germline V gene, CDR1 is MDHEN and CDR2 is SYDVKM. There are 14 residues in the CDR3. V lost 2 bases to trimming and J lost 5 bases; unmatched junction nucleotides: 4. CDR3 protein: CASSLGQGAYGYTF. Here the CDR3 DNA reads TGTGCCAGCAGTTTAGGACAGGGAGCTTATGGCTACACCTTC.

The chain has TRBV2 and TRBJ2-7; D gene unclear. Deletions cut 8 bases from V and 2 bases from J, with 7 bases between. There are 11 residues in the CDR3. Germline lookup yields CDR1 SNHLY and CDR2 FYNNEI. The CDR3 DNA sequence: TGTGCCAGCGTCGTAGCCTACGAGCAGTACTTC. Residues: CASVVAYEQYF.

The chain combines TRBV10-3 with TRBJ2-1; D unclear. This CDR3 comprises 15 residues. V was clipped by 2 bases and J by 3 bases, with 11 bases between them. Germline-derived CDR1 and CDR2 are ENHRY and SYGVKD. CDR3 residues: CAISESPTNYNEQFF. The CDR3 region has the DNA TGTGCCATCAGTGAGAGCCCCACCAACTACAATGAGCAGTTCTTC.

The chain joins TRBV28 to TRBJ1-2; 9 bases are a match to TRBD1. In germline, CDR1 is MDHEN, CDR2 SYDVKM. The CDR3 is 17 amino acids. With 3 bases clipped from V and 3 bases from J, the junction kept 11 bases outside the gene matches. The CDR3 region has the DNA TGTGCCAGCAGTTTGGGACAGGGTTTTAATTCGGACTATGGCTACACCTTC. This gives the protein CASSLGQGFNSDYGYTF.

This chain links TRBV6-6 with TRBJ2-7; 10 positions agree with TRBD1. Germline CDR1 MNHNY, CDR2 SVGAGI (reference sequence). The V gene end was trimmed by 5 bases and the J gene end by 2 bases; junction bases not matched to a gene: 6. CDR3 length: 15 amino acids. CDR3 residues: CASSIPGQGTYEQYF. Here the CDR3 DNA reads TGTGCCAGCAGTATACCGGGACAGGGGACCTACGAGCAGTACTTC.